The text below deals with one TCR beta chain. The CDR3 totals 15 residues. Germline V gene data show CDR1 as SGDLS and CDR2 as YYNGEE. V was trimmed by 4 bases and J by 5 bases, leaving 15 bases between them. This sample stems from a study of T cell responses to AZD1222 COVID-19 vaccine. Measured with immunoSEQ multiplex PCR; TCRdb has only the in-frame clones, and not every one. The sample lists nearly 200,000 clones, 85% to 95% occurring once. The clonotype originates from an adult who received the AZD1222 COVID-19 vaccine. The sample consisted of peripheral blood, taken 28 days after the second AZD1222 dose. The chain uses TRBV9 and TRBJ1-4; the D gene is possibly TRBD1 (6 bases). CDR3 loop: CASSSHGTQNEKLFF. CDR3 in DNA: TGTGCCAGCAGCTCTCACGGGACACAAAATGAAAAACTGTTTTTT.